The clone carrying this T cell receptor beta chain was observed a handful of times. Its antigen is not known. This CDR3 is built from 16 residues. J lost 2 bases, V lost 6 bases, and 10 bases had no gene match. Per germline, CDR1 SGDLS and CDR2 YYNGEE. This sample was taken from a study of blood T cells in healthy people across ages. Next came a second PCR, run for about 7 to 12 cycles, which used a sample-barcoded 5' primer along with a J-beta primer mix. MiXCR was run by TCRdb on the 5' RACE reads, yielding one entry per CDR3 protein. The table shows hundreds of thousands of distinct CDR3 sequences, with 35% to 40% occurring only once. Broader study findings: PBMCs that were unsorted prevented a conclusive naive versus antigen-experienced comparison.

Donors each provided approximately 9.6 milliliters of peripheral blood. V is TRBV9 and J is TRBJ2-3, with TRBD2 matching over 9 bases. The source of this sequence is a man aged 18 to 29 in good health. Sample: blood. The CDR3 is CASTGGGGDNTDTQYF. The DNA for the CDR3 is TGTGCCAGCACGGGGGGCGGGGGGGATAACACAGATACGCAGTATTTT.